These 22 T cell receptor beta chains originate from one sample sequenced in a study of CD8 T cells in ankylosing spondylitis (TCRdb year 2017). The receptor library was made with 5' RACE. Sequencing used an Illumina HiSeq 2500. TCRdb ran its own pipeline on the public reads, namely fastp trimming at Q25 and MiXCR clone calling, and kept in-frame beta chains. Rows matching on CDR3 protein sequence are summarized as one entry with the most common DNA and genes. This sample is represented by under 35,000 distinct CDR3 sequences; about 7.8% of them were singletons. About 10% of the sample rests with the top ten. Material: blood, either unsorted or a sorted T cell fraction (not recorded which). The receptors were sampled from a male donor with ankylosing spondylitis or in good health (not recorded which).

This clonotype came up many times. This chain links TRBV5-1 with TRBJ2-3; D is ambiguous. V was shortened by 0 bases and J by 0 bases, with 11 bases between the two germline ends. Per germline, CDR1 SGHRS and CDR2 YFSETQ. The CDR3 contains 16 residues. The CDR3 DNA follows: TGCGCCAGCAGCTTGGGACACCCTACTAGCACAGATACGCAGTATTTT. Its protein is CASSLGHPTSTDTQYF.

This clonotype turned up a few times. The chain recombines TRBV6-5 with TRBJ2-1, with D perhaps TRBD1 (6 bases). V lost 9 bases and J 6 bases, leaving 9 bases between the germline ends. Germline V gene sequence: CDR1 MNHEY, CDR2 SVGAGI. CDR3 length: 11 residues. CDR3 bases: TGTGCCAGTGGACAGACCAATGAGCAGTTCTTC. Amino acids: CASGQTNEQFF.

This clonotype was picked up many times. The V and J genes are TRBV28 and TRBJ2-5; the D is unclear. The CDR3 totals 14 residues. Per the germline V gene, CDR1 is MDHEN and CDR2 is SYDVKM. The germline V and J ends were trimmed by 3 bases and 2 bases, with 10 bases remaining between them. The chain's CDR3 is CASSFSDGQETQYF. CDR3 DNA sequence: TGTGCCAGCAGTTTTTCGGACGGGCAAGAGACCCAGTACTTC.

By share, this clonotype ranks as medium-sized (0.01 to 0.1%). This chain connects TRBV29-1 to TRBJ1-2, with D tentatively TRBD1 (5 bases). This CDR3 comprises 13 residues. Trimming removed 3 bases at V and 4 bases at J, with 12 bases between. The germline V gene encodes CDR1 SQVTM and CDR2 ANQGSEA. The CDR3 region has the DNA TGCAGCGTTGAGGACAAGGGACTCTATGGCTACACCTTC. It translates to CSVEDKGLYGYTF.

In its sample, this clonotype was seen many times. The chain links TRBV24-1 to TRBJ2-1, with 7 bases aligning to TRBD2. Germline CDR1 and CDR2: KGHDR and SFDVKD. The J segment lost 7 bases and the V segment lost 8 bases, leaving 16 bases of the junction unmatched. The CDR3 is 16 residues long. The CDR3, as DNA: TGTGCCACCAACCTCCTTAGCGGGTTCAGTATGAATGAGCAGTTCTTC. Translated, it gives CATNLLSGFSMNEQFF.

This clonotype was seen repeatedly, ten times or more. V is TRBV2 and J is TRBJ2-3, with D perhaps TRBD2 (6 bases). CDR3 length: 16 residues. Trimming cost V 2 bases and J 2 bases, with 14 bases left between them. CDR1 is SNHLY and CDR2 is FYNNEI in the germline V gene. This CDR3 reads CASSEIGGAVTDTQYF. CDR3 in DNA: TGTGCCAGCAGTGAAATCGGGGGAGCGGTCACAGATACGCAGTATTTT.

This clonotype was seen ten or more times. This chain uses TRBV10-3 with TRBJ1-1, with 8 positions matching TRBD1. Germline loops: CDR1 ENHRY, CDR2 SYGVKD. V shed 7 bases and J 5 bases; nucleotides not matched to a gene: 6. The CDR3 length is 13 residues. The DNA for the CDR3 is TGTGCCATCAAGGAGACAGGGGTAACTGAAGCTTTCTTT. It encodes CAIKETGVTEAFF.

This clonotype showed up many times. The chain is built from TRBV29-1 and TRBJ2-3; weak D call: TRBD2 (5 bases). Between the trimmed V and J ends, which lost 4 bases and 6 bases, there was a span of 14 bases. Germline V gene data show CDR1 as SQVTM and CDR2 as ANQGSEA. The CDR3 loop spans 13 amino acids. In nucleotides, the CDR3 is TGCAGCGTTGGTTCCGGGGTTCTGGATACGCAGTATTTT. Residues: CSVGSGVLDTQYF.

This clonotype was detected ten times or more. The V and J genes are TRBV5-1 and TRBJ2-1, with TRBD1 as a possible D gene (5 bases). The V end lost 1 base, the J end lost 7 bases, and 6 bases lay between the germline ends. This CDR3 is 12 amino acids long. Germline assignment: CDR1 SGHRS and CDR2 YFSETQ. This CDR3 reads CASSLKGNEQFF. CDR3 coding DNA: TGCGCCAGCAGCTTGAAGGGGAATGAGCAGTTCTTC.

This clonotype was found many times. V usage is TRBV5-1 and J usage is TRBJ2-3, with D uncertain. Per the germline V gene, CDR1 is SGHRS and CDR2 is YFSETQ. This CDR3 has 14 amino acids. Deletions cut 0 bases from V and 4 bases from J, with 9 bases between. The CDR3 sequence is CASSLEGYPDTQYF. CDR3 sequence (DNA): TGCGCCAGCAGCTTGGAGGGCTACCCAGATACGCAGTATTTT.

This clonotype was recorded at least ten times. The chain uses TRBV24-1 and TRBJ2-1; D unresolved. Trimming took 7 bases from V and 8 from J, leaving 8 bases between them. Germline lookup yields CDR1 KGHDR and CDR2 SFDVKD. The CDR3 totals 11 residues. CDR3 coding DNA: TGTGCCACCAGCCGTGCCGATGAGCAGTTCTTC. Amino acid sequence: CATSRADEQFF.

V usage is TRBV20-1 and J usage is TRBJ2-1; 13 bases match TRBD2. This CDR3 is built from 18 residues. Germline-derived CDR1 and CDR2 are DFQATT and SNEGSKA (reference sequence). The CDR3 reads CRGQAPGLAGRSYNEQFF. In nucleotides, the CDR3 is TGCAGGGGCCAGGCTCCGGGACTAGCGGGACGCTCCTACAATGAGCAGTTCTTC.

In this sample, this clonotype turned up many times. The chain recombines TRBV14 with TRBJ2-2; D could derive from TRBD1 or TRBD2 (5 bases each). V lost 3 bases and J lost 3, with 8 bases in between. The germline V gene encodes CDR1 SGHDN and CDR2 FVKESK. The CDR3 totals 14 residues. The CDR3 region is CASSHEGYTGELFF. The CDR3 bases are TGTGCCAGCAGCCATGAGGGGTACACCGGGGAGCTGTTTTTT.

This clonotype was seen repeatedly, ten times or more. The chain links TRBV29-1 to TRBJ2-1; no clear D. V lost 1 base to trimming and J lost 7 bases, with 8 bases between them. This CDR3 has 12 residues. Germline CDR1 and CDR2: SQVTM and ANQGSEA. The CDR3 spells CSVEVVGNEQFF. CDR3 in DNA: TGCAGCGTTGAAGTAGTGGGGAATGAGCAGTTCTTC.

This clonotype was counted ten times or more. The chain employs TRBV6-4 and TRBJ1-1; 8 positions match TRBD1. The trim removed 5 bases at V and 1 base at J, leaving 9 bases unmatched. Germline CDR1 is MRHNA and CDR2 is SNTAGT. This CDR3 spans 16 amino acids. DNA of the CDR3: TGTGCCAGCAGTCGCCATACAGGGGGGGCGAACACTGAAGCTTTCTTT. It specifies CASSRHTGGANTEAFF.

V and J are TRBV5-6 and TRBJ2-1, with 8 bases lining up with TRBD2. Germline values: CDR1 SGHDT, CDR2 YYEEEE. Germline trimming cut 2 bases from V and 7 bases from J; bases unmatched to any gene: 17. The CDR3 loop spans 18 amino acids. This chain's CDR3 is CASSFGGSGIRVRNEQFF. CDR3 sequence (DNA): TGTGCCAGCAGCTTCGGCGGTAGCGGGATTCGTGTTAGGAATGAGCAGTTCTTC. The complete variable domain, with remaining parts taken from reference TRBV5-6 and TRBJ2-1, reads DAGVTQSPTHLIKTRGQQVTLRCSPKSGHDTVSWYQQALGQGPQFIFQYYEEEERQRGNFPDRFSGHQFPNYSSELNVNALLLGDSALYLCASSFGGSGIRVRNEQFFGPGTRLTVL.

This clonotype came up many times. V gene TRBV20-1 combines with J gene TRBJ2-5; D is possibly TRBD1 or TRBD2 (6 bases each). Germline CDR1 and CDR2: DFQATT and SNEGSKA (reference sequence). There are 13 residues in the CDR3. CDR3 nucleotide sequence: TGCAGCTCAACCGAGGGGGGCGTGGAGACCCAGTACTTC. Its translation: CSSTEGGVETQYF.

This clonotype was seen many times. CDR3 amino acids: CASTPMKNIQYF. The CDR3, as DNA: TGTGCCAGCACCCCTATGAAGAACATTCAGTACTTC. The chain uses TRBV21-1 and TRBJ2-4; the table's TRBD1 call for D was not verified on the DNA. TRBV21-1 is assigned pseudogene status. The CDR3 consists of 12 residues.

This clonotype was counted many times. The CDR3 region has the DNA TGTGCCAGCAGCCAAGCGGGACTAGCTGCGCAGTTCTTC. Its translation: CASSQAGLAAQFF. The chain links TRBV14 to TRBJ2-1, with TRBD2 identical over 9 bases. CDR1 is SGHDN and CDR2 is FVKESK in the germline V gene. V was clipped by 1 base and J by 12 bases; unmatched bases: 4. This CDR3 contains 13 residues.

This clonotype was seen many times. The chain couples TRBV18 to TRBJ2-7; 12 bases match TRBD2. Germline V gene sequence: CDR1 KGHSH, CDR2 LQKENI. J gave up 4 bases and V 3 bases, and 16 bases lay outside the gene matches. The CDR3 extends over 19 amino acids. The CDR3 reads CASSPPGLAGRPGGYEQYF. As DNA, the CDR3 is TGTGCCAGCTCACCCCCGGGACTAGCGGGCCGCCCCGGAGGGTACGAGCAGTACTTC.

This clonotype was seen many times. The gene calls are TRBV11-2 and TRBJ2-1, with a tentative D call TRBD1 (5 bases). CDR3 length: 15 residues. V shed 0 bases and J shed 7 bases, with 13 bases lying between them. Germline V gene sequence: CDR1 SGHAT, CDR2 FQNNGV. The CDR3 region has the DNA TGTGCCAGCAGCTTAGATGGGGCTCCGGTGAATGAGCAGTTCTTC. This translates into CASSLDGAPVNEQFF.

At least ten counts were recorded for this clonotype. DNA of the CDR3: TGTGCCAGCAGTGAAGACCAGGGGAGTGACACTGAAGCTTTCTTT. This gives the protein CASSEDQGSDTEAFF. V and J are TRBV2 and TRBJ1-1, with a weak D call TRBD1 (6 bases). The germline CDR1 and CDR2 sequences are SNHLY and FYNNEI. There are 15 residues in the CDR3. Between the trimmed V and J ends, which lost 1 base and 3 bases, there was a span of 12 bases.